The present T cell receptor (beta chain) was sequenced within a study of cytomegalovirus exposure and HLA in healthy donors. CDR1 and CDR2 (germline): WNHNN, SYGVQD (reference sequence). After removal of 0 bases from V and 4 bases from J, the junction contained 10 bases not matched to a gene. This CDR3 has 17 residues. A word on this clone: Its antigen is currently unknown.

The PCR had 60 Vbeta and 13 Jbeta primers. Only in-frame clones appear in the TCRdb table, and some are missing; sequencing was by immunoSEQ multiplex PCR. The repertoire has about 190,000 clones, roughly 80% of them found once; the top ten carry 6.3%. Overall study findings and caveats: Certain sequence variants were highly shared and formed a cluster, and this cluster was likely a sequencing artifact.

The receptor was derived from a middle-aged man in good health and CMV-seropositive. The sample consisted of PBMCs. The chain uses TRBV10-1 and TRBJ2-7; 9 positions agree with TRBD2. Written as DNA, the CDR3 is TGCGCCAGCAGTGAGTCTTGGGGCGGGGGGGGCAAATACGAGCAGTACTTC. Protein product: CASSESWGGGGKYEQYF.